Many counts were recorded for the clone carrying this T cell receptor beta chain. Antigen specificity is unknown. Unique molecular identifier tags were affixed to discrete cDNA molecules. Via MiXCR, TCRdb re-called the 5' RACE reads, giving one row per CDR3 protein. The sample yields 65,000 to 75,000 distinct CDR3 sequences, 9.5% to 13% seen once. The data were taken from a study of early T cells in non-severe SARS-CoV-2 infection. Study in general: RNA in bulk from unsorted whole blood was sequenced, and chains were unpaired.

CDR3 length: 13 residues. V was trimmed by 9 bases and J by 0 bases, leaving 9 bases between them. Germline CDR1 SNHLY, CDR2 FYNNEI. General study findings and limits: Using VDJdb, the matching emphasized anti-spike CD8 responses while missing private and CD4 specificities.

The V gene is TRBV2, the J gene TRBJ1-5; D gene ambiguous. The sequencing input was whole blood. The sequence was collected from an adult who was a healthcare worker with PCR-confirmed SARS-CoV-2 infection or an uninfected control (not recorded which). The DNA of the CDR3 is TGTGCCAGTTCGAGAGATAGCAATCAGCCCCAGCATTTT. It specifies CASSRDSNQPQHF. The full variable domain, rest sourced from reference TRBV2 and TRBJ1-5, is EPEVTQTPSHQVTQMGQEVILRCVPISNHLYFYWYRQILGQKVEFLVSFYNNEISEKSEIFDDQFSVERPDGSNFTLKIRSTKLEDSAMYFCASSRDSNQPQHFGDGTRLSIL.